This T cell receptor beta chain comes out of a study of identical twins. This clonotype turned up a few times. Germline V lookup: CDR1 SQVTM, CDR2 ANQGSEA. Trimming shortened V by 6 bases and J by 3 bases, and 11 bases separated the two germline ends. This CDR3 spans 13 amino acids. Each CDR3 protein gets one entry after TCRdb re-called the 5' RACE reads with MiXCR. Of about 700,000 distinct CDR3 sequences listed, 5.5% to 7.5% were seen once; the top ten hold roughly 2%. The rearrangement links TRBV29-1 to TRBJ2-2; maybe TRBD2 (6 bases). This receptor was identified in a man aged 18 to 29 in good health. Sequences were obtained from naive T cells sorted from blood. In DNA form, the CDR3 reads TGCAGCGTACGTGGGGAGGACACCGGGGAGCTGTTTTTT. Amino acid sequence: CSVRGEDTGELFF.